Below are 27 T cell receptor beta chains sequenced from a single sample in a study of T cells in Graves' hyperthyroidism and ophthalmopathy. Amplified TCR beta CDR3 regions came from RNA transcripts. HTBI primers were used for first-round RT-PCR of the TCR CDR3. TCRdb ran MiXCR on the multiplex PCR reads and lists one entry per CDR3 protein. The repertoire consists of fewer than 250,000 distinct CDR3 sequences, with around 25% occurring once and the leading ten covering approximately 35%. Source material: blood. These receptors were taken from a woman in her 40s with Graves' ophthalmopathy.

This clonotype was recorded many times. The chain employs TRBV7-3 and TRBJ1-5; a possible D gene is TRBD1 (6 bases). Germline-derived CDR1 and CDR2 are SGHTA and FQGTGA. Trimming removed 6 bases from V and 5 bases from J, with 14 bases in between. The CDR3 contains 14 residues. Here the CDR3 DNA reads TGTGCCAGCAGACCACAGGGATTGTATCAGCCCCAGCATTTT. It encodes CASRPQGLYQPQHF. The variable domain in full, with the rest retrieved from reference TRBV7-3 and TRBJ1-5, is GAGVSQTPSNKVTEKGKYVELRCDPISGHTALYWYRQSLGQGPEFLIYFQGTGAADDSGLPNDRFFAVRPEGSVSTLKIQRTERGDSAVYLCASRPQGLYQPQHFGDGTRLSIL.

There are many counts of this clonotype. The V gene is TRBV30, the J gene TRBJ1-1; a weak D match, TRBD1 (5 bases). Germline CDR1 reads GTSNPN; CDR2 reads SVGIG (reference sequence). The CDR3 runs 15 residues. The V end lost 1 base, the J end lost 7 bases, and 19 bases lay between the germline ends. The CDR3 loop reads CAWSAKGRQRSEAFF. In DNA, the CDR3 is TGTGCCTGGAGTGCCAAGGGTAGACAGAGAAGTGAAGCTTTCTTT.

This sequence joins TRBV6-2 or TRBV6-3 and TRBJ2-2; 9 positions match TRBD1. The CDR3 runs to 16 residues. With V trimmed by 5 bases and J by 0 bases, 4 bases remained unmatched. Germline CDR1 reads MNHEY; CDR2 reads SVGEGT. The CDR3: CASSHRGPPNTGELFF. The DNA of the CDR3 is TGTGCCAGCAGTCACAGGGGGCCGCCGAACACCGGGGAGCTGTTTTTT.

CDR3 sequence: CSAIVAGSYEQYF. The CDR3 DNA is TGCAGTGCTATTGTGGCGGGGTCCTACGAGCAGTACTTC. The chain is built from TRBV20-1 and TRBJ2-7; TRBD2 might be the D (6 bases). The CDR3 consists of 13 residues. Trimming removed 4 bases at V and 1 base at J, with 11 bases between. Germline V gives CDR1 DFQATT, CDR2 SNEGSKA (reference sequence).

The table lists this clonotype with many counts. The chain joins TRBV27 to TRBJ1-1; 7 bases match TRBD1. CDR1 MNHEY and CDR2 SMNVEV come from the germline V gene (reference sequence). V gave up 6 bases and J gave up 4 bases; unmatched junction bases: 11. The CDR3 sequence is 15 residues long. Written as DNA, the CDR3 is TGTGCCAGCAGACTACAGGGGAAGATGGGCACTGAAGCTTTCTTT. Its translation is CASRLQGKMGTEAFF.

This clonotype was counted at least ten times. The chain has TRBV5-6 and TRBJ2-6, with D possibly being TRBD1 (5 bases). CDR1 is SGHDT, CDR2 YYEEEE, per germline. This CDR3 is built from 15 residues. Trimming shortened V by 0 bases and J by 2 bases, and 6 bases separated the two germline ends. CDR3 sequence (DNA): TGTGCCAGCAGCTTGGCAGGGACTGGGGCCAACGTCCTGACTTTC. Protein: CASSLAGTGANVLTF. The full variable domain, its missing parts supplied by reference TRBV5-6 and TRBJ2-6, is DAGVTQSPTHLIKTRGQQVTLRCSPKSGHDTVSWYQQALGQGPQFIFQYYEEEERQRGNFPDRFSGHQFPNYSSELNVNALLLGDSALYLCASSLAGTGANVLTFGAGSRLTVL.

This clonotype was observed many times. CDR3 in DNA: TGTGCCAGCAGCGTTAGCACAGGGGTAGCCTACGAGCAGTACTTC. Amino acids: CASSVSTGVAYEQYF. V usage is TRBV9 and J usage is TRBJ2-7; the match to TRBD1 covers 7 bases. CDR1 and CDR2 (germline): SGDLS, YYNGEE. The CDR3 is 15 amino acids. J lost 2 bases, V lost 2 bases, and 7 bases had no gene match. Looking up the rest from reference TRBV9 and TRBJ2-7 gives the full variable domain: DSGVTQTPKHLITATGQRVTLRCSPRSGDLSVYWYQQSLDQGLQFLIQYYNGEERAKGNILERFSAQQFPDLHSELNLSSLELGDSALYFCASSVSTGVAYEQYFGPGTRLTVT.

The rearrangement links TRBV6-2 or TRBV6-3 to TRBJ2-7, with TRBD2 matching 11 bases. The CDR3 has 14 residues. V lost 6 bases to trimming and J lost 7 bases; unmatched junction nucleotides: 8. Germline CDR1 reads MNHEY; CDR2 reads SVGEGT. DNA for the CDR3: TGTGCCAGCAGCTTACCTACTAGCGGGAGAGAGCAGTACTTC. Protein sequence: CASSLPTSGREQYF.

This clonotype was seen at least ten times. The CDR3 sequence: CASTPSGGQATTEAFF. The CDR3 nucleotides are TGTGCCAGCACCCCTTCTGGTGGACAGGCGACCACTGAAGCTTTCTTT. This chain uses TRBV28 with TRBJ1-1; TRBD1 matches at 7 bases. The germline V gene has CDR1 MDHEN and CDR2 SYDVKM. V gave up 7 bases and J gave up 4 bases; unmatched junction bases: 15. This CDR3 is built from 16 residues.

This clonotype has a count of ten or more. The gene calls are TRBV6-1 and TRBJ2-5, with D perhaps TRBD1 or TRBD2 (5 bases each). The ends were cut back, 5 bases at V and 5 bases at J, with 12 bases in the middle. The V gene's germline CDR1 is MNHNS and CDR2 SASEGT. The CDR3 length is 13 residues. Here the CDR3 reads CASSREGAETQYF. The CDR3 DNA is TGTGCCAGCAGTCGGGAAGGGGCGGAGACCCAGTACTTC.

This clonotype was detected many times. The rearrangement links TRBV27 to TRBJ1-1; no reliable D call. V lost 8 bases, J lost 1 base, and 14 bases lay in between. The CDR3 covers 14 residues. CDR1 and CDR2 from the germline V gene are MNHEY and SMNVEV (reference sequence). CDR3 in DNA: TGTGCCAGCGCTGCTGGACGGACGAACACTGAAGCTTTCTTT. It is translated as CASAAGRTNTEAFF.

Concerning this clonotype: A much larger clone sits a single nucleotide away, making a read error possible. The rearrangement uses TRBV30 and TRBJ1-6; D is possibly TRBD1 (5 bases). This CDR3 has 15 residues. Trimming removed 0 bases at V and 5 bases at J, with 11 bases between. Germline loops: CDR1 GTSNPN, CDR2 SVGIG (reference sequence). The CDR3: CAWSVRGRDNSPLHF. CDR3 in DNA: TGTGCCTGGAGTGTCCGAGGCAGGGATAATTCACCCCTCCACTTT.

This clonotype has ten or more counts. The gene calls are TRBV20-1 and TRBJ2-7, with D tentatively TRBD1 or TRBD2 (5 bases each). V lost 5 bases to trimming and J lost 4 bases, with 15 bases between them. Germline lookup yields CDR1 DFQATT and CDR2 SNEGSKA (reference sequence). The CDR3 is 13 amino acids. CDR3 nucleotide sequence: TGCAGTGCTGCCCCGGGACCTATATACGAGCAGTACTTC. Its protein product is CSAAPGPIYEQYF.

This clonotype was seen more than once but under ten times. This chain joins TRBV4-2 and TRBJ2-2; either TRBD1 or TRBD2 may supply D (5 bases each). The CDR3 has 14 residues. Germline CDR1 is LGHNA and CDR2 is YNFKEQ. Trimming took off 4 bases at V and 6 bases at J, with 12 bases between the two ends. CDR3 bases: TGTGCCAGCAGCCGGGACCCCACCGCCGGGGAGCTGTTTTTT. Translating it yields CASSRDPTAGELFF.

The table lists this clonotype with many counts. The rearrangement joins TRBV28 to TRBJ2-5; D is ambiguous. Germline CDR1 is MDHEN and CDR2 is SYDVKM. Trimming removed 5 bases at V and 5 bases at J, with 9 bases between. This CDR3 is built from 12 residues. The chain's CDR3 is CASSVQTETQYF. As DNA, the CDR3 is TGTGCCAGCAGTGTACAGACTGAGACCCAGTACTTC.

For this clonotype: This may stem from a read error, because a much larger clone lies one nucleotide away. This chain connects TRBV7-6 to TRBJ2-7; 7 bases agree with TRBD2. With V trimmed by 4 bases and J by 2 bases, 5 bases remained unmatched. The CDR3 has 14 amino acids. Per germline, CDR1 SGHVS and CDR2 FNYEAQ. The CDR3 loop is CASSSKRGAYEQYF. The CDR3 region has the DNA TGTGCCAGCAGCTCAAAGCGGGGAGCCTACGAGCAGTACTTC.

This clonotype was counted at least ten times. The V and J genes are TRBV28 and TRBJ1-1, with D unresolved. Germline assignment: CDR1 MDHEN and CDR2 SYDVKM. Deletions cut 8 bases from V and 4 bases from J, with 11 bases between. The CDR3 runs to 12 residues. Written as DNA, the CDR3 is TGTGCCAGCGGGGAGGGAGGCACTGAAGCTTTCTTT. Protein product: CASGEGGTEAFF.

The DNA of the CDR3 is TGTGCCAGCTCAGCACAGGGGCCCGAGCAGTACTTC. Translation: CASSAQGPEQYF. This chain links TRBV18 with TRBJ2-7; 7 bases map to TRBD1. V was pared by 5 bases and J by 6 bases, with 4 bases of the junction left unmatched. Germline V gene lookup returns CDR1 KGHSH and CDR2 LQKENI. This CDR3 contains 12 residues.

This clonotype was counted at least ten times. V usage is TRBV3-1 and J usage is TRBJ2-5, with TRBD1 matching 8 bases. Trimming removed 6 bases from V and 5 bases from J; junction bases left unmatched: 5. The CDR3 length is 13 residues. The germline gives CDR1 LGHDT, CDR2 YNNKEL (reference sequence). The CDR3 reads CASSRDRLETQYF. CDR3 sequence (DNA): TGTGCCAGCAGTCGGGACAGGCTCGAGACCCAGTACTTC.

The J gene is TRBJ1-1, the V gene TRBV6-1; D not resolved. CDR3 length: 12 amino acids. Per the germline V gene, CDR1 is MNHNS and CDR2 is SASEGT. V lost 6 bases, J lost 8 bases, and 13 bases lay in between. CDR3 DNA sequence: TGTGCCAGCAGGCCCCACGGCCCGGAAGCTTTCTTT. Encoded protein: CASRPHGPEAFF.

Many counts were recorded for this clonotype. The V call is TRBV11-2, the J call TRBJ1-5; possibly TRBD1 for D (5 bases). Trimming pared 6 bases from V and 1 base from J, leaving 16 bases between. This CDR3 is 16 amino acids long. Per the germline V gene, CDR1 is SGHAT and CDR2 is FQNNGV. The CDR3 reads CASSPVRGRSNQPQHF. CDR3 nucleotides: TGTGCCAGCAGTCCGGTCCGGGGCAGGAGCAATCAGCCCCAGCATTTT.

In this sample, this clonotype turned up a few times. The DNA of the CDR3 is TGTGCCAGCGGGGTGGGATTCTACGAGCAGTACTTC. Translated, it gives CASGVGFYEQYF. The chain carries TRBV6-2 or TRBV6-3 and TRBJ2-7; D is unresolved. The CDR3 covers 12 residues. Trimming left V 8 bases short and J 3 bases short, with 11 bases between. Germline V gene data show CDR1 as MNHEY and CDR2 as SVGEGT.

At least ten counts were recorded for this clonotype. The V and J genes are TRBV5-1 and TRBJ2-2; TRBD2 agrees at 13 bases. V shed 4 bases and J 6 bases; nucleotides not matched to a gene: 6. The length of the CDR3 is 16 residues. Germline CDR1 reads SGHRS; CDR2 reads YFSETQ. The chain's CDR3 is CASSSTSGRASGELFF. The DNA of the CDR3 is TGCGCCAGCAGCAGTACTAGCGGGAGGGCCTCCGGGGAGCTGTTTTTT.

This clonotype was seen at least ten times. This chain links TRBV6-5 with TRBJ2-5; D uncertain. Trimming cost V 0 bases and J 2 bases, with 7 bases left between them. Germline lookup yields CDR1 MNHEY and CDR2 SVGAGI. The CDR3 totals 14 residues. The CDR3 coding sequence is TGTGCCAGCAGTTACTCGGGCCCGCAAGAGACCCAGTACTTC. This gives the protein CASSYSGPQETQYF.

This clonotype was recorded many times. The J gene is TRBJ1-1, the V gene TRBV6-5; D is unclear. The germline V gene has CDR1 MNHEY and CDR2 SVGAGI. The CDR3 extends over 12 amino acids. The V gene lost 7 bases and the J gene lost 1 base, with 7 bases spanning the gap. In DNA form, the CDR3 reads TGTGCCAGCAAGAAGAGGAACACTGAAGCTTTCTTT. This encodes CASKKRNTEAFF.

This clonotype was detected only a few times. V usage is TRBV6-1 and J usage is TRBJ1-1, with 9 bases lining up with TRBD1. Germline assignment: CDR1 MNHNS and CDR2 SASEGT. J lost 6 bases, V lost 6 bases, and 14 bases had no gene match. CDR3 length: 16 amino acids. In nucleotides, the CDR3 is TGTGCCAGCAGCTCGCCGGGACAGGGTTTCGGTCCTGAAGCTTTCTTT. This sequence encodes CASSSPGQGFGPEAFF.

As regards this clonotype: At one boundary the junction diverges from the germline segment, which might be a read error. The V and J genes are TRBV6-1 and TRBJ2-7; 7 bases map to TRBD2. There are 16 residues in the CDR3. CDR1 and CDR2 from the germline V gene are MNHNS and SASEGT. The CDR3 is CASSEERTRGRFEQYF. The CDR3 DNA follows: TGTGCCAGCAGCGAAGAGAGGACTAGAGGGAGGTTCGAGCAGTACTTC.